A single sample is the source of the 3 T cell receptor beta chains below, sequenced in a study of blood T cell repertoires in COVID-19. Libraries were prepared by immunoSEQ multiplex PCR; TCRdb keeps only in-frame clonotypes and omits some of them. The sample shows 130,000 or so clones, 86% of them seen only once. Material: peripheral blood. These receptors were obtained from a woman aged 55-69 years with acute or convalescent COVID-19.

The J gene is TRBJ2-1, the V gene TRBV20-1; 11 nucleotides line up with TRBD2. The germline V gene has CDR1 DFQATT and CDR2 SNEGSKA (reference sequence). Trimming took 3 bases from V and 7 from J; bases not matched to a gene: 8. The CDR3 is made up of 15 amino acids. CDR3 nucleotides: TGCAGTGCTAGTTACGGGACTAGCGGAGCAAATGAGCAGTTCTTC. Amino acid sequence: CSASYGTSGANEQFF.

The chain has TRBV7-6 and TRBJ2-5; the match to TRBD1 covers 9 bases. This CDR3 comprises 15 residues. CDR1 SGHVS and CDR2 FNYEAQ come from the germline V gene. The ends lost 5 bases at V and 2 bases at J; junction bases unmatched: 6. In DNA form, the CDR3 reads TGTGCCAGCAGCCTAGGGACAGGGCGGCAAGAGACCCAGTACTTC. The encoded protein is CASSLGTGRQETQYF.

This clone is a singleton in its sample. The V call is TRBV19, the J call TRBJ1-2; 8 bases match TRBD1. The trim removed 7 bases at V and 5 bases at J, leaving 6 bases unmatched. This CDR3 has 13 amino acids. Per the germline V gene, CDR1 is LNHDA and CDR2 is SQIVND (reference sequence). In DNA form, the CDR3 reads TGTGCCAGTAAGAACCAGGGGGCTTATGGCTACACCTTC. Its protein is CASKNQGAYGYTF. Full variable domain (missing parts from reference TRBV19 and TRBJ1-2): DGGITQSPKYLFRKEGQNVTLSCEQNLNHDAMYWYRQDPGQGLRLIYYSQIVNDFQKGDIAEGYSVSREKKESFPLTVTSAQKNPTAFYLCASKNQGAYGYTFGSGTRLTVV.